The T cell receptor beta chain described here comes from a study of PD-L1 blockade in urothelial cancer. Study-level information: Patients started atezolizumab around 2014, 1,200 mg intravenously every 3 weeks. Blood analyses occurred 3 weeks (second dose) and 6 weeks post treatment start. When blood samples were assessed, the median T cell count was 120,000 to 150,000.

Time point here: pretreatment peripheral blood. This CDR3 is 14 amino acids long. Trimming took 4 bases from V and 7 from J, leaving 16 bases between them. Germline CDR1 reads GTSNPN; CDR2 reads SVGIG (reference sequence). The repertoire was sequenced with immunoSEQ multiplex PCR; TCRdb's copy has only in-frame clones and lacks some. Here the sample spans some 20,000 clones, 89% being singletons. Study-wide points: By 3 weeks, tumor-associated blood clones had expanded more in durable-benefit patients.

Remarks on this clone: The antigen is not known.

The sample in question was PBMCs, obtained around atezolizumab (anti-PD-L1) treatment. The rearrangement joins TRBV30 to TRBJ1-4, with a possible D match to TRBD1 (5 bases). This clonotype originated in a man between 65 and 85 years old with urothelial cancer. Here the CDR3 DNA reads TGTGCCTGGAAGAGGGGAGGATTGGGTGAAAAACTGTTTTTT. Translated, it gives CAWKRGGLGEKLFF.